One TCR beta chain is described in this entry. These data come from a study of blood T cell repertoires in COVID-19. The CDR3 has 12 amino acids. CDR1 is KGHSH, CDR2 LQKENI, per germline. V was clipped by 3 bases and J by 7 bases, with 7 bases between them. Sequenced by immunoSEQ multiplex PCR; TCRdb stores in-frame clones only, minus some. The sample lists 250,000 to 300,000 clones; roughly nine tenths were seen once. Individuals in the exposed group had encountered a COVID-19 case within 2 weeks preceding study entry. This TCR came from a woman in her 50s who had been exposed to COVID-19. This rearrangement joins TRBV18 to TRBJ2-1, with D unclear. Specimen: PBMCs or T cells enriched from blood (not recorded which). The CDR3 DNA reads TGTGCCAGCTCACCTGGAGTTAATGAGCAGTTCTTC. This encodes CASSPGVNEQFF.